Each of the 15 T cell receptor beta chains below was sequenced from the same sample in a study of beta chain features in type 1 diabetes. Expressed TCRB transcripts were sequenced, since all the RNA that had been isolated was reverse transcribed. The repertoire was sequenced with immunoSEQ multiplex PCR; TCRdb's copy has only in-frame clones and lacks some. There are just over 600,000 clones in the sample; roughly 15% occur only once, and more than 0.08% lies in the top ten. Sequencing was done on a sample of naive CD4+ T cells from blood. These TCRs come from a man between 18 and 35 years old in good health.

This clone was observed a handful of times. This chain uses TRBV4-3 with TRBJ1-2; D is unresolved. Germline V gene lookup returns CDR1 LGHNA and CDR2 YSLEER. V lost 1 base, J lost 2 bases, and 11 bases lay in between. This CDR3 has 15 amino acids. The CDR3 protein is CASSQGGSRNYGYTF. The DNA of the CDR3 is TGCGCCAGCAGCCAAGGGGGTTCAAGAAACTATGGCTACACCTTC.

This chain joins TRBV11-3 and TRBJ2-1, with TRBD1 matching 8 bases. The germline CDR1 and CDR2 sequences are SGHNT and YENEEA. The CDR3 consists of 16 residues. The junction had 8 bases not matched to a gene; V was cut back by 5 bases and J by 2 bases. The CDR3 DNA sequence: TGTGCCAGCAGCCCGGACAGGGTAGGCCCCTACAATGAGCAGTTCTTC. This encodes CASSPDRVGPYNEQFF.

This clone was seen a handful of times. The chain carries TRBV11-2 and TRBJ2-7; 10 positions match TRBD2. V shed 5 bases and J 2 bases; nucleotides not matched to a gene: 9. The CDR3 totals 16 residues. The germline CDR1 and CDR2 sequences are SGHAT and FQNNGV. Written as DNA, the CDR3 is TGTGCCAGCAGCCGTATAGCGGGAGGTCCCCCCTACGAGCAGTACTTC. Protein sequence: CASSRIAGGPPYEQYF.

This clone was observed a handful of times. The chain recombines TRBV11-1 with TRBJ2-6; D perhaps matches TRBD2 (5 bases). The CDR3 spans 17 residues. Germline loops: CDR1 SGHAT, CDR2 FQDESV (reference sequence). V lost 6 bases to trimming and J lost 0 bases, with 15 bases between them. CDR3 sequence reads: CASRGDLGHSGANVLTF. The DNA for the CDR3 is TGTGCCAGCAGGGGAGATTTGGGCCACTCTGGGGCCAACGTCCTGACTTTC.

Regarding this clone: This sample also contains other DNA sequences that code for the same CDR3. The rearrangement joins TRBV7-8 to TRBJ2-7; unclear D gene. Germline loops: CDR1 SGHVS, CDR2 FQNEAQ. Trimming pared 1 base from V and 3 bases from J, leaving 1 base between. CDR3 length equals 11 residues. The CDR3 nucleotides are TGTGCCAGCAGCTTAGTCTACGAGCAGTACTTC. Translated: CASSLVYEQYF.

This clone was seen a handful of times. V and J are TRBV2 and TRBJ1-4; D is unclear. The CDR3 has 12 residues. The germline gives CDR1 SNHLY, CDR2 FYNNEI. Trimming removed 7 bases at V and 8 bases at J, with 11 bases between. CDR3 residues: CASNRVGEKLFF. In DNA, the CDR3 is TGTGCCAGCAATAGGGTTGGAGAAAAACTGTTTTTT.

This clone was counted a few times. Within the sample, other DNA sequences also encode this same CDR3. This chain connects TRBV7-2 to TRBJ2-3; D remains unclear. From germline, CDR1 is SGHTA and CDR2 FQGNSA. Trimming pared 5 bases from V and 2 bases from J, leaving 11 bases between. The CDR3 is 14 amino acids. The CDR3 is CASSPDRNTDTQYF. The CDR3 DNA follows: TGTGCCAGCAGCCCTGATAGGAACACAGATACGCAGTATTTT.

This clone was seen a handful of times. This CDR3 reads CASSPGLAGLQYF. CDR3 in DNA: TGTGCCAGCAGTCCCGGACTAGCGGGACTTCAGTACTTC. V is TRBV7-2 and J is TRBJ2-7; 12 nucleotides agree with TRBD2. This CDR3 has 13 amino acids. The germline CDR1 and CDR2 sequences are SGHTA and FQGNSA. V shed 6 bases, J shed 10 bases, and the junction held 7 bases outside the gene matches.

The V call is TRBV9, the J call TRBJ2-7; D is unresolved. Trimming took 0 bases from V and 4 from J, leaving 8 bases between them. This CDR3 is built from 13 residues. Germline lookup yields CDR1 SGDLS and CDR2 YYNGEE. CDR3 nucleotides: TGTGCCAGCAGCGTAGAACCAGCATACGAGCAGTACTTC. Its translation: CASSVEPAYEQYF.

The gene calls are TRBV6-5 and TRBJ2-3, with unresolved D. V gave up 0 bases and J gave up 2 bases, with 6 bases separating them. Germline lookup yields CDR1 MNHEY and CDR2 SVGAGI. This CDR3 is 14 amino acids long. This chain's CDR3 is CASSYSVPTDTQYF. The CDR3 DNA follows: TGTGCCAGCAGTTACTCGGTACCCACAGATACGCAGTATTTT.

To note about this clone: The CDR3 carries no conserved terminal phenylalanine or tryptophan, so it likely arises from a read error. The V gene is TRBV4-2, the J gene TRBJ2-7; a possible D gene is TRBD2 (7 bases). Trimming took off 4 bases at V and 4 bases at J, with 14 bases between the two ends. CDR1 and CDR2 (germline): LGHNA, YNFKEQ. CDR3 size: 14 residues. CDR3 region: CASSLGGVEYEQYL. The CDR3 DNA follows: TGTGCCAGCAGCCTAGGGGGGGTGGAGTACGAGCAGTACTTG.

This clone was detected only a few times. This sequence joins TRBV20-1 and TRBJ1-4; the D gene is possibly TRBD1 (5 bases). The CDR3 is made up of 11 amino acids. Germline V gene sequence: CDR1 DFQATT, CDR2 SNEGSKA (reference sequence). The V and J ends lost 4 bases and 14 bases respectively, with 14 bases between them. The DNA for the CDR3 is TGCAGTGCTATTATGGGGGAGAGTCTGTTTTTT. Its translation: CSAIMGESLFF.

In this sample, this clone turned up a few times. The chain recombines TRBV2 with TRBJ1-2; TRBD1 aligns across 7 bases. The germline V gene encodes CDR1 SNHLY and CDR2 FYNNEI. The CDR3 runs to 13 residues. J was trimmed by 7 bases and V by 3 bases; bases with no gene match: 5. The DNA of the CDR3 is TGTGCCAGCAGTGAGGTAGGGGGCGGTGGCTACACCTTC. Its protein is CASSEVGGGGYTF.

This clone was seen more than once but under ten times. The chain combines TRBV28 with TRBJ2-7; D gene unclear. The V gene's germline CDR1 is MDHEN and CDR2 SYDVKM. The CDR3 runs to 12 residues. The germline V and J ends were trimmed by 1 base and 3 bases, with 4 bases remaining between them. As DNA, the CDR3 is TGTGCCAGCAGTTTATCCCACTACGAGCAGTACTTC. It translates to CASSLSHYEQYF. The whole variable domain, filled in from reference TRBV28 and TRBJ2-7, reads DVKVTQSSRYLVKRTGEKVFLECVQDMDHENMFWYRQDPGLGLRLIYFSYDVKMKEKGDIPEGYSVSREKKERFSLILESASTNQTSMYLCASSLSHYEQYFGPGTRLTVT.

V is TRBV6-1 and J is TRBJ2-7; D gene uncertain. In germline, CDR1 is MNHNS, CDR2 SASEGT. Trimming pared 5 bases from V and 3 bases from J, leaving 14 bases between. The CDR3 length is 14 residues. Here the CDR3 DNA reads TGTGCCAGCAGTAACTACCCATCGGGCTACGAGCAGTACTTC. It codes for CASSNYPSGYEQYF.